This T cell receptor (beta chain) was identified in a study of identical twins. One entry per CDR3 protein, called by TCRdb with MiXCR from the 5' RACE reads. The sample contains hundreds of thousands of distinct CDR3 sequences, approximately 25% of which appear only once. In its sample, this clonotype was seen a few times. No antigen is known for it. Points from the study as a whole: Partly confounded zero-insertion analyses could result from invariant MAIT and iNKT cells.

V lost 6 bases and J lost 3, with 14 bases in between. This CDR3 comprises 14 residues. Germline values: CDR1 SNHLY, CDR2 FYNNEI. This sample was shared with a second study, whose subject was T cells expressing NK-cell markers. This second report adds: Underlying the TCR beta repertoires were sorted CD3+CD56+NKG2C+, CD3+CD56+NKG2C- and CD3+CD56-NKG2C+ T cells. One of eight sequenced donors was HCMV-seronegative; the other seven were seropositive.

The TCR sequence derives from a woman aged 18-29 years in good health. The V gene is TRBV2, the J gene TRBJ1-1; tentative D call: TRBD1 (5 bases). Sequenced material: CD4+ T cells sorted from blood. CDR3 sequence: CASRIRGSDTEAFF. For the CDR3, the DNA is TGTGCCAGCAGGATACGGGGGAGCGACACTGAAGCTTTCTTT.